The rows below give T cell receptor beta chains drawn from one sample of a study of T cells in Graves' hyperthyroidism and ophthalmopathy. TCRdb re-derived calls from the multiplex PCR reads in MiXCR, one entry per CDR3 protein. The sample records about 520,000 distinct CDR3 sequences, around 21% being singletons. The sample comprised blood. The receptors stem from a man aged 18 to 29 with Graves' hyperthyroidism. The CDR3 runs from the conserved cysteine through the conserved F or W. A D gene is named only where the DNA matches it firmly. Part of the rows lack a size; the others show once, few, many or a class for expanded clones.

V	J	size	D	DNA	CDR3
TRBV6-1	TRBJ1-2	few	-	TGTGCCAGCAGCGCTACTCTGACAGGCGTCTATGGCTACACCTTC	CASSATLTGVYGYTF
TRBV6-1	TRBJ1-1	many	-	TGTGCCAGCAGTGAACTGGGGGGCTTGGGCACTGAAGCTTTCTTT	CASSELGGLGTEAFF
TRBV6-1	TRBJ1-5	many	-	TGTGCCAGCAGTGAAGCTCAGGGGCTAAGCAATCAGCCCCAGCATTTT	CASSEAQGLSNQPQHF
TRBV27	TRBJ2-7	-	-	TGTGCCACGGACTTTGAGGCCCGCGAGGGCTACGAGCAGTACTTC	CATDFEAREGYEQYF
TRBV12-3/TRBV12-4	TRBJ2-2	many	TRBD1	TGTGCCAGCAAACGACAGGGGAGTACCGGGGAGCTGTTTTTT	CASKRQGSTGELFF
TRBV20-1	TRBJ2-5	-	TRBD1	TGCAGTGCATCCACAGGGGTTCAAGAGACCCAGTACTTC	CSASTGVQETQYF
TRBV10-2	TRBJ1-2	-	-	TGCGCCAGCAGCCACTTGACGGGGGATGGCTACACCTTC	CASSHLTGDGYTF
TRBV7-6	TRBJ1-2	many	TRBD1	TGTGCCAGCAGCTCCACAGGGGGCAATGGCTACACCTTC	CASSSTGGNGYTF
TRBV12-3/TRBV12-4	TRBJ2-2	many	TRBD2	TGTGCCAGCAGTTTCTCCAGCGGGAGGAACACCGGGGAGCTGTTTTTT	CASSFSSGRNTGELFF
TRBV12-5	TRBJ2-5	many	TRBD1	TGTGCTAGTGGTACCAGGACAGGGGAAAGAGAGACCCAGTACTTC	CASGTRTGERETQYF
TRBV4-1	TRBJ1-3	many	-	TGCGCCAGCAGCTACTTACCGGGACTCAACTCTGGAAACACCATATATTTT	CASSYLPGLNSGNTIYF
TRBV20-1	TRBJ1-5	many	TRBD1	TGCAGTGCTAGCTGGGCCCAGGGGGGCAGCCCCCAGCATTTT	CSASWAQGGSPQHF
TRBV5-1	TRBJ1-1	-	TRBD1	TGCGCCAGCAGCTCCGGACAGGGTGGGGTTCCTGAAGCTTTCTTT	CASSSGQGGVPEAFF
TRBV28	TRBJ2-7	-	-	TGTGCCAGCAAGAGGGGGGTCGAGCAGTACTTC	CASKRGVEQYF
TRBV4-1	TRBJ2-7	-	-	TGCGCCAGCAGCCAAGATCTACGGGGTGGCGAGCAGTACTTC	CASSQDLRGGEQYF
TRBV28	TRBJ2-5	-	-	TGTGCCAGCAGCCTCCTCTCGGCCAGGAAAGAGACCCAGTACTTC	CASSLLSARKETQYF
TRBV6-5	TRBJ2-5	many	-	TGTGCCAGCAGATGGTACAGGCCGGAAGGGACCCAGTACTTC	CASRWYRPEGTQYF
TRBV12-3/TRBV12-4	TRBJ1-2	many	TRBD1	TGTGCCAGCAGTTTTCGACAGGGCCTGGGTGGCTACACCTTC	CASSFRQGLGGYTF
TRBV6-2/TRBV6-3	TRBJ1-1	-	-	TGTGCCACCCCACCGACCCAACAAATGAACACTGAAGCTTTCTTT	CATPPTQQMNTEAFF
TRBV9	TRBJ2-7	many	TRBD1	TGTGCCAGCAGCGTAGGCCCCGGGACAGGGAGCGACGAGCAGTACTTC	CASSVGPGTGSDEQYF
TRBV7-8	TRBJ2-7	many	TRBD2	TGTGCCAGCAGCTTAACCCCGGGGGGGGCCGAGCAGTACTTC	CASSLTPGGAEQYF
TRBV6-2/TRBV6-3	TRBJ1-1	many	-	TGTGCCAGCAGCCGTGGAGAGAACACTGAAGCTTTCTTT	CASSRGENTEAFF
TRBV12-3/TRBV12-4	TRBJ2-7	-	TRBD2	TGTGCCAGCACGTGGCGGGGGGGACGGAGCTCCTACGAGCAGTACTTC	CASTWRGGRSSYEQYF
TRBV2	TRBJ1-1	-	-	TGTGCCAGCCCAGGGCACGGACTAGAGAACACTGAAGCTTTCTTT	CASPGHGLENTEAFF
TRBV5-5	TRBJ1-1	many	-	TGTGCCAGCAGCTTAAGTCGAGGCGGGCACACTGAAGCTTTCTTT	CASSLSRGGHTEAFF
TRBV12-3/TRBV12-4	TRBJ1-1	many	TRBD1	TGTGCCAGCAGTTCCCCGTGGACAGGGGGCTTCACTGAAGCTTTCTTT	CASSSPWTGGFTEAFF
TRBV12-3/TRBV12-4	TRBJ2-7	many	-	TGTGCCGACCGGGGGGCTCCCTACGAGCAGTACTTC	CADRGAPYEQYF
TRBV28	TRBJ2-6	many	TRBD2	TGTGCCAGCAGGCCCGTTACCCCGGGACTAGTTTACTCTGGGGCCAACGTCCTGACTTTC	CASRPVTPGLVYSGANVLTF
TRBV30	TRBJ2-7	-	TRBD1	TGTGCCTGGGGACAGGGAAAGGGATACGAGCAGTACTTC	CAWGQGKGYEQYF
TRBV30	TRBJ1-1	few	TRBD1	TGTGCCTGGGGACAGGGGATCACTGAAGCTTTCTTT	CAWGQGITEAFF
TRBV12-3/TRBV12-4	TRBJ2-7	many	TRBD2	TGTGCCAGCAGCCTAAATACTATTAGCGGGGAACCCTACGAGCAGTACTTC	CASSLNTISGEPYEQYF
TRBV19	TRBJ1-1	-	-	TGTGCCAGTAACGAGGGACCGAACACTGAAGCTTTCTTT	CASNEGPNTEAFF
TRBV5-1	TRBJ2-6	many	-	TGCGCCAGCAGCTTGACAGGGAAGGTAACCTCTGGGGCCAACGTCCTGACTTTC	CASSLTGKVTSGANVLTF
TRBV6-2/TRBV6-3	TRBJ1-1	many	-	TGTGCCACTTCACAGGGTTGGAGGACTGAAGCTTTCTTT	CATSQGWRTEAFF
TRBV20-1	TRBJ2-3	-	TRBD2	TGCAGTGCTAGAGATCCATTAGCGGGAGACACAGATACGCAGTATTTT	CSARDPLAGDTDTQYF
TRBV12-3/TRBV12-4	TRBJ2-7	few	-	TGTGCCAGCAGTCTAGGGGACTCCACCAACTACGAGCAGTACTTC	CASSLGDSTNYEQYF
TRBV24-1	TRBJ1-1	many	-	TGTGCCACCAGTGATTTGCAGAACACTGAAGCTTTCTTT	CATSDLQNTEAFF
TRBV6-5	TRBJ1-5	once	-	TGTGCCAGCAGTTACTCGATGGCCCAAATGCCCCAGCATTTT	CASSYSMAQMPQHF
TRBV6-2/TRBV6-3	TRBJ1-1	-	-	TGTGCCAGCAGCCCTACGGACAGCTACTGGAACACTGAAGCTTTCTTT	CASSPTDSYWNTEAFF
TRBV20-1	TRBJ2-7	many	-	TGCAGTGCTAGCTCAGCAGCGGTTGAGCAGTACTTC	CSASSAAVEQYF
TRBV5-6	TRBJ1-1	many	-	TGTGCCAGCAGCTTGGCAGCCTTTGAAGCTTTCTTT	CASSLAAFEAFF
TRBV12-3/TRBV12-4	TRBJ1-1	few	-	TGTGCCAGCAGTAGCTTAACGTGGCTTGCGTCAGCTTTCTTT	CASSSLTWLASAFF
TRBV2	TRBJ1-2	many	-	TGTGCCAGCAGTGATGCAGGGCAGGGCTATGGCTACACCTTC	CASSDAGQGYGYTF
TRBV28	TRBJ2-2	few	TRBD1	TGTGCCAGCAGTTTGGGGACAGGGGGCTTTCCCGGGGAGCTGTTTTTT	CASSLGTGGFPGELFF
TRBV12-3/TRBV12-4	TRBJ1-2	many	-	TGTGCCAGCAGTTCTGACAGGATAGGCTATGGCTACACCTTC	CASSSDRIGYGYTF
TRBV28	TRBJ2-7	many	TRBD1	TGTGCCAGCAGTTCCTCCAGGGGGATGCGCGAGCAGTACTTC	CASSSSRGMREQYF
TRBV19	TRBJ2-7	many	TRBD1	TGTGCCAGTAGTAATGGACAGGACTACGAGCAGTACTTC	CASSNGQDYEQYF
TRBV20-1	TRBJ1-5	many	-	TGCAGTGCTAGTCGTGGAGGGACTAATCAGCCCCAGCATTTT	CSASRGGTNQPQHF
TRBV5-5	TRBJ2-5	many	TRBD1	TGTGCCAGCAGGAGTGACAGGGGCTACCCCGAGACCCAGTACTTC	CASRSDRGYPETQYF
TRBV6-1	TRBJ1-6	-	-	TGTGCCAGCAGTGAAGCAGGCGTCTCCTATAATTCACCCCTCCACTTT	CASSEAGVSYNSPLHF
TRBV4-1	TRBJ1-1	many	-	TGCGCCAGCAGCCAAGACAGTGGGCCCGACAACGGTGAAGCTTTCTTT	CASSQDSGPDNGEAFF
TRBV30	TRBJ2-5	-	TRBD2	TGTGCCTGGAATCAGGCTAGCGGGAGAGGAGAGACCCAGTACTTC	CAWNQASGRGETQYF
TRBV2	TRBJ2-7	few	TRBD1	TGTGCCAGCAGTGCGCGGACAGGGGTCTACGAGCAGTACTTC	CASSARTGVYEQYF
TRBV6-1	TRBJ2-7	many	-	TGTGCCAGCAGTGAAGGAGGGAACGGGAACTTC	CASSEGGNGNF